This is a list of T cell receptor beta chains from one sample in a study of early T cells in non-severe SARS-CoV-2 infection. MiXCR was run by TCRdb on the 5' RACE reads, yielding one entry per CDR3 protein. The sample includes 55,000 to 70,000 distinct CDR3 sequences, about 4.9% of them seen just once. Sequencing was done on a sample of whole blood. The origin of the receptors is an adult who was a healthcare worker with PCR-confirmed SARS-CoV-2 infection or an uninfected control (not recorded which). Each CDR3 is given with its conserved first and last residue. The D gene is left open where the match is weak. Clone size is not always given. Where it is, it says once, few, many or a class for expanded clones.

V,J,size,D,DNA,CDR3
TRBV6-2/TRBV6-3,TRBJ1-5,many,-,TGTGCCAGCAGTTATTCCCCCCGGCGGGACAAGGAAAGCAATCAGCCCCAGCATTTT,CASSYSPRRDKESNQPQHF
TRBV21-1,TRBJ2-2,many,-,TGTGCCAGCAGCAAAGAACAGGGGAAAGAAGCCGGGGAGCTGTTTTTT,CASSKEQGKEAGELFF
TRBV7-9,TRBJ1-1,many,-,TGTGCCAGCAGCCCTCAGACGGGGAAGAACACTGAAGCTTTCTTT,CASSPQTGKNTEAFF
TRBV14,TRBJ1-2,many,-,TGTGCCAGCAGCCAGCAACTGCTCTATGGCTACACCTTC,CASSQQLLYGYTF
TRBV20-1,TRBJ2-3,many,-,TGCAGTGCTAGAGGGTCGCGTGTGTATACGCAGTATTTT,CSARGSRVYTQYF
TRBV20-1,TRBJ1-5,many,TRBD1,TGCAGTGCTCGACAGGGTTATAGCAATCAGCCCCAGCATTTT,CSARQGYSNQPQHF
TRBV5-4,TRBJ1-1,many,-,TGTGCCAGCAGCGCTTTATCAGGGAGTGAAGCTTTCTTT,CASSALSGSEAFF
TRBV19,TRBJ1-2,-,-,TGTGCCAGTAGTATGGTCGTAACTTATGGCTACACCTTC,CASSMVVTYGYTF
TRBV10-2,TRBJ2-7,many,-,TGCGCCAGCAGTCGGACCAGGATTTCCGAGCAGTACTTC,CASSRTRISEQYF
TRBV29-1,TRBJ2-5,-,TRBD1,TGCAGCATTGAATCCCGGGACAGGGAGACCCAGTACTTC,CSIESRDRETQYF
TRBV5-1,TRBJ2-7,many,-,TGCGCCAGCAGCTTGGCCGAAGGGAATTCCGAGCAGTACTTC,CASSLAEGNSEQYF
TRBV2,TRBJ2-7,few,-,TGTGCCAGTCGACCCTCTCCCTACGAGCAGTACTTC,CASRPSPYEQYF
TRBV7-2,TRBJ2-7,few,-,TGTGCCAGCAGCTATTGGGCTAACTACGAGCAGTACTTC,CASSYWANYEQYF
TRBV29-1,TRBJ2-3,few,-,TGCAGCGTTGGCAAGGGGACAGATACGCAGTATTTT,CSVGKGTDTQYF
TRBV10-3,TRBJ2-3,many,-,TGTGCCATCAGTGAGCGTCTAGTTTCAGATACGCAGTATTTT,CAISERLVSDTQYF
TRBV7-8,TRBJ2-1,few,-,TGTGCCAGCAGGACCAGAGGGGTTATCAATGAGCAGTTCTTC,CASRTRGVINEQFF
TRBV7-2,TRBJ2-1,-,TRBD2,TGTGCCAGCAGCTTAGTCCGAAGCCAGCGGGGAAACAATGAGCAGTTCTTC,CASSLVRSQRGNNEQFF
TRBV7-2,TRBJ2-2,-,-,TGTGCCAGCAGCTTAGGGGCCCTGGTGGGGGAGCTGTTTTTT,CASSLGALVGELFF
TRBV24-1,TRBJ2-2,-,-,TGTGCCACCTGCGGGGACGGGTACACCGGGGAGCTGTTTTTT,CATCGDGYTGELFF
TRBV4-3,TRBJ1-2,many,-,TGCGCCAGCAGCCAAGACCCACAGGGCCGCAATGGCTACACCTTC,CASSQDPQGRNGYTF
TRBV3-1,TRBJ2-1,-,-,TGTGCCAGCAGCCCAGAAATCGTCAGCAATGAGCAGTTCTTC,CASSPEIVSNEQFF
TRBV5-1,TRBJ2-5,many,-,TGCGCCAGCAGCTTATTAACAGGGTTTTCAGAGACCCAGTACTTC,CASSLLTGFSETQYF
TRBV6-2/TRBV6-3,TRBJ2-1,many,TRBD2,TGTGCCAGCAGTTACTCTACTAGCGGGAGTAGTAATGAGCAGTTCTTC,CASSYSTSGSSNEQFF
TRBV6-6,TRBJ2-7,-,-,TGTGCCAGCAGTTACGCCGAGAGTCCCCGGGGGAACGAGCAGTACTTC,CASSYAESPRGNEQYF
TRBV25-1,TRBJ2-5,many,-,TGTGCCAGCAGTGAAGGAGGGTCAAAAGAGACCCAGTACTTC,CASSEGGSKETQYF
TRBV7-3,TRBJ2-2,many,-,TGTGCCAGCAGCTTACAGCCATTCGGGGAGCTGTTTTTT,CASSLQPFGELFF
TRBV7-9,TRBJ2-7,many,TRBD1,TGTGCCAGCAGCCAGAGGACAGGATTCATGCACGAGCAGTACTTC,CASSQRTGFMHEQYF
TRBV20-1,TRBJ2-2,many,TRBD2,TGCAGTGCTAGAACTAGCGAAACGAACACCGGGGAGCTGTTTTTT,CSARTSETNTGELFF
TRBV6-5,TRBJ1-5,many,-,TGTGCCAGCAGACCCCAGCGCAGGGAGCCCCAGCATTTT,CASRPQRREPQHF